This T cell receptor beta chain emerged from a study of identical twins. Germline values: CDR1 LGHDT, CDR2 YNNKEL (reference sequence). The CDR3 is made up of 16 amino acids. Trimming cost V 0 bases and J 6 bases, with 18 bases left between them. From the 5' RACE reads, TCRdb called clonotypes with MiXCR, one entry per CDR3 protein. Among roughly 490,000 distinct CDR3 sequences listed, 13% to 15% were seen once. These data were also filed under a second study, of yellow fever vaccine responses in identical twins.

Sequencing input: CD4+ T cells sorted from blood. The receptor was derived from a young woman in good health. This chain joins TRBV3-1 and TRBJ2-7; D is unresolved. As DNA, the CDR3 is TGTGCCAGCAGCCAAGATGGTAAGGGCCCCCGGGCCGAGCAGTACTTC. It is translated as CASSQDGKGPRAEQYF.